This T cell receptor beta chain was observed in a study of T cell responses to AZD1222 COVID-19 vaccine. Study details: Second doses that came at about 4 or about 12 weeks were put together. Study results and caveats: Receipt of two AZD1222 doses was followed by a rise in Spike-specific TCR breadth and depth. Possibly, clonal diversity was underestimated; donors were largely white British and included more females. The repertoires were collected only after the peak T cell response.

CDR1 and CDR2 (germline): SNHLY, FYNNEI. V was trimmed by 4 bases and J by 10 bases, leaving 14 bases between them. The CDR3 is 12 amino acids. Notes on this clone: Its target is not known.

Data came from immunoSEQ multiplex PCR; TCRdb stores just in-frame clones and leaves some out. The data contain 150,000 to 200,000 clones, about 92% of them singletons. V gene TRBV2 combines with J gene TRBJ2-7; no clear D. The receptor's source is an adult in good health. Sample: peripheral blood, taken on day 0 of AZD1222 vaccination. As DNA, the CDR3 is TGTGCCAGCAGTGGGCCAAGGGCGTACCAGTACTTC. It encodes CASSGPRAYQYF.